This TCR beta chain emerged from a study of CD4 T cells in relation to SARS-CoV-2 and coronaviruses. Germline CDR1 reads LGHDT; CDR2 reads YNNKEL (reference sequence). V trimming: 5 bases; J trimming: 4 bases; junction bases outside the gene matches: 6. The CDR3 runs 16 residues. Profiled with immunoSEQ multiplex PCR; TCRdb holds only in-frame clones, not every one. The table has 9,500 to 13,000 clones, 75% to 90% seen once. The clonotype was recovered from an adult with COVID-19. Sequences were obtained from naive CD4+ T cells from PBMCs. Subset given: naive CD4+ T cells isolated by negative enrichment. The rearrangement links TRBV3-1 (or the pseudogene TRBV3-2) to TRBJ2-3; 13 bases agree with TRBD2. In DNA form, the CDR3 reads TGTGCCAGCAGCATAGGACTAGCGGGGGCTTCAGATACGCAGTATTTT. This sequence encodes CASSIGLAGASDTQYF.